This note documents a single TCR beta chain sequence. The sample belongs to a study of PD-L1 blockade in urothelial cancer. The protocol was immunoSEQ multiplex PCR, while the TCRdb copy is restricted to in-frame clones and leaves out a portion. Here the sample spans tens of thousands of clones, over 75% being singletons. V shed 4 bases, J shed 3 bases, and the junction held 4 bases outside the gene matches. This CDR3 is built from 15 residues. Germline V CDR1 and CDR2: KGHSH, LQKENI. The time point was: pretreatment peripheral blood. The V and J genes are TRBV18 and TRBJ2-1, with 9 bases aligning to TRBD2. Source: PBMCs, taken around atezolizumab (anti-PD-L1) treatment. The clonotype originates from a man between 60 and 75 years old with urothelial cancer. The CDR3 DNA is TGTGCCAGCTCACGTAGCGGGAGAGGCTACAATGAGCAGTTCTTC. This gives the protein CASSRSGRGYNEQFF.